This T cell receptor (beta chain) was recorded in a study of cytomegalovirus exposure and HLA in healthy donors (dated by TCRdb to the late 2010s). Regarding the study in general: In an earlier analysis of fewer than 750 of the donors, 276 Gb of sequence data and about 110 million unique TCR beta sequences from 180 million or so T cells were reported. An early release covering some 640 HLA-typed donors comprised about 300 gigabases of sequencing data and around 80 million unique TCR sequences. Of the 398 genotyped donors, 65% to 90% were placed in the genetic ancestry cluster associated with self-reported Caucasian donors. The study was designed to test whether signatures of past pathogen exposure could be identified by cataloging public T cell receptors. The study used immunosequencing to profile the T cell repertoires of some 600 subjects and linked those repertoires to cytomegalovirus serostatus. In addition to the first cohort of 650 to 750 subjects, a separate validation cohort of 120 different subjects was used. To predict cytomegalovirus infection status, the study combined high-throughput TCR immunosequencing, statistical association of individual TCRs with disease status, and machine learning. In a later analysis, previously published TCR beta repertoires from several hundred donors were re-analyzed and high-resolution HLA genotyping was added so that TCR occurrence patterns could be studied. The later analysis used no new phenotypic data to find candidate immune exposures, relying instead on TCR beta sequences and their occurrence across donors. An earlier analysis of a few hundred of the donors applied high-throughput TCR beta sequencing to assess whether each TCR beta V gene segment acted as functional or pseudogenic. Donor age, sex, ethnicity and CMV serostatus were compiled together with the repertoire data. In a later genetic analysis, genome-wide SNP genotypes for about 55% of the roughly 670 donors were used, and that subset was treated as a discovery cohort. Every discovery cohort repertoire had been produced on one sequencing platform. Both class I and class II loci were covered by HLA typing, at four-digit resolution. Typing coverage varied by locus: roughly 620-630 donors for A, B, C, DRB1 and DQB1; approximately 520 for DQA1; over 600 for DPA1; 450 to 480 for DPB1. Because of strong linkage in the cohort, four to six DR-DQ haplotypes were treated as single units for association and clustering. On average, roughly 250,000 unique TCR beta nucleotide sequences were sequenced per donor among a few hundred genotyped donors of the cohort, with 15% to 20% of those sequences being non-productive.

The cohort comprised some 730 healthy bone marrow donors. All cohort members were sampled while nominally healthy, although unrecorded immune exposures were likely present. The donor was CMV seropositive and belonged to the group of 250 to 300 seropositive cohort members. A peripheral blood sample was provided by each donor, and peripheral blood mononuclear cells were used for TCR beta sequencing. The Qiagen DNeasy Blood Extraction Kit was used to extract genomic DNA from the blood cell samples. To note about this clone: The clone's antigen remains unknown. Base qualities are not provided; no much larger clone lies one nucleotide away.

What the study reported, not specific to this receptor: In the study, some 180 TCR beta chains were listed as associated with cytomegalovirus. While some public TCRs were present in many individuals, most TCR sequences turned up only very rarely across donors. The only immune exposure information available for the cohort was CMV serostatus. According to a later analysis, most CMV-associated TCR beta chains appeared to be HLA-restricted, and the HLA associations seemed to be driven largely by CMV exposure. According to the authors, the approach could potentially be generalized to other disease states and immunological phenotypes. In both the original and validation cohorts, the classifier was reported to diagnose cytomegalovirus status with high specificity and sensitivity. A further reported finding was that TCR beta sequences accurately predicted the HLA-A and HLA-B alleles for most subjects in the first cohort. In vitro tests confirmed that a few of the cytomegalovirus-associated TCR beta chains recognize cytomegalovirus antigens. Because HLA typing was missing for some donors at each locus, association tests included only the typed subset. A later analysis found that TCR association rates varied across HLA loci, with DRB1 alleles showing the most associated TCRs and HLA-C alleles the fewest. Assigning TCR associations to individual alleles was difficult when HLA alleles, especially DR and DQ, strongly co-occurred. According to a later genetic analysis, donors in an Asian-associated ancestry cluster had fewer N-insertions in productive TCRs than the approximately 650-donor mean. Linkage disequilibrium might explain the correlated functional status among segregating V segments, but an unknown experimental factor could not be ruled out. The presence/absence analyses assumed that sequencing depth was roughly uniform across donors, and that assumption may not be true. In this cohort, only TCR beta chains were sequenced, and detectable features were limited by the absence of alpha or paired-chain data. Several of the top co-occurrence clusters appeared to be linked to parvovirus B19, influenza, CMV and Epstein-Barr virus, according to a later analysis. In an earlier analysis of some 500 of the donors, most TCR beta V segments were observed in productive rearrangements about 90% or about 30% of the time, broadly matching IMGT annotations. In a later analysis, 16,951 TCR beta sequences were associated with specific HLA alleles at a false discovery rate of 0.05. An association between a missense DCLRE1C variant and V-gene and J-gene trimming of TCR beta chains was found in a later genetic analysis and replicated in an independent cohort. The sequencing pipeline was judged likely to have produced a cluster of highly shared sequence variants as a technical artifact. Compared with equally common non-associated chains, HLA-associated TCR beta chains in a later analysis were more clonally expanded and had lower generation probabilities. The earlier analysis of nearly 600 of the donors excluded some 15 rarely observed V segments, including chromosome 9 orphons, because counts were too low.

The protocol used for the library was the immunoSEQ multiplex PCR assay. For the multiplex PCR, a mixture combining 60 forward primers for TCR Vbeta segments and 13 reverse primers for TCR Jbeta segments was used. A multiplex PCR assay on genomic DNA amplified the CDR3 region of rearranged TCR beta genes. The amplified TCR beta libraries were sequenced on the Illumina HiSeq System as 87-base-pair reads. The published analysis was carried out like this. A later analysis tallied tens of millions of unique TCR beta chains across the 610 or so repertoires, and around 9.9 million of those chains were shared by two or more donors. Raw reads were error-corrected and collapsed into unique sequences with a nearest-neighbor algorithm that merged closely related sequences to remove PCR and sequencing errors. CDR3 sequences were aligned to IMGT reference sequences to assign V, D and J gene segments. For a sequence to be retained, a match of at least six nucleotides to both a V gene segment and a J gene segment was required. A rearrangement counted as productive if the CDR3 had no stop codons and remained in frame with V and J, and every other rearrangement counted as non-productive. CDR3 was defined according to IMGT convention as the region running from the second conserved V-encoded cysteine to the conserved J-encoded phenylalanine. In an earlier analysis of 587 of the donors, sequences lacking an unambiguous match to a single V gene segment were excluded. An earlier analysis of several hundred of the donors classified V segments as functional when productive rearrangements were above 56.7% and as segregating when the standard deviation between donors was above 5%. A statistical classification framework was developed to diagnose cytomegalovirus status using the catalog of TCR beta chain sequences. In a later analysis, V and J genes were assigned by comparing TCR nucleotide sequences against IMGT/GENE-DB human TR gene sequences. The TCRdist pipeline was used in a later analysis to assign CDR3 sequences and most-parsimonious VDJ recombination scenarios. A later analysis defined each TCR beta chain by its CDR3 amino acid sequence plus V-gene family, and excluded reads lacking a unique V-gene family. To address suspected cross-contamination and a sequencing artifact, a later analysis removed 450 to 700 highly shared, low-generation-probability nucleotide sequences. For each public chain, a later analysis derived a clonal expansion index from normalized ranks of inferred template counts within each repertoire. A later analysis computed generation probabilities with a VDJ recombination model fitted to out-of-frame rearrangements, and checked the results against IGoR. Hypergeometric tests were used in a later analysis to score TCR-TCR, TCR-HLA and TCR-CMV co-occurrence, with a repertoire-size bias correction applied to the TCR pairs. To estimate false discovery rates, a later analysis permuted the HLA or CMV assignments 20 times. A later analysis grouped co-occurring TCRs with DBSCAN, adding TCRdist sequence similarity when clustering within HLA-allele-positive subsets. Repertoires with fewer than 30,000 or more than 120,000 public chains, plus five repertoires with anomalous nucleotide sharing, were excluded from co-occurrence clustering. The table comes from immuneACCESS by way of TCRdb, which keeps in-frame sequences with V and J called. Part of the clones is missing from these tables; in studies checked, under half for an unresolved V gene and the rest for unknown reasons. From that table come the V and J calls and clone size; the DNA was used to work out D and trimming. The sample data list under 200,000 clones, and around 81% of these were observed just once. The ten most abundant clones make up 2.1% of the sample.

The sample comprised PBMCs. This receptor was taken from a young woman in good health and CMV-seropositive.

In nucleotide form, the sequence is TGTGCCAGCAGCCGGAAAAGCGGGGGAGCGGAGACCCAGTACTTC. Translated, this gives CASSRKSGGAETQYF. The chain employs TRBV7-2 and TRBJ2-5; 8 middle bases align to TRBD2. Compared with germline, V lacks 5 bases and J lacks 5 bases; bases without a gene match: 10. The cysteine opens and the phenylalanine closes a CDR3 of 15 amino acids. The entry retains the CDR3 DNA only, 45 bases that are in frame from base 1. The germline V gene encodes CDR1 SGHTA and CDR2 FQGNSA.